A single sample gave rise to the 13 T cell receptor beta chains below, sequenced in a study of shared clonotypes between healthy human individuals. Profiling relied on immunoSEQ multiplex PCR, and the TCRdb table lists in-frame clones only, not all of them. This repertoire shows around 2.1 million clones, under 97% found once; its top ten account for approximately 0.13%. Sequenced material: naive CD4+ T cells sorted from blood. Stated subset: CD45RA+ positively selected. These receptor sequences come from a man between 18 and 29 years old in good health.

The chain uses TRBV10-3 and TRBJ2-3; D perhaps matches TRBD1 (5 bases). The CDR3 consists of 16 residues. CDR1 is ENHRY and CDR2 is SYGVKD in the germline V gene. Trimming left V 0 bases short and J 1 base short, with 11 bases between. CDR3 in DNA: TGTGCCATCAGTGAGTCGGACACCTTCCGCACAGATACGCAGTATTTT. This sequence encodes CAISESDTFRTDTQYF.

Only a few counts were recorded for this clone. The V gene is TRBV19, the J gene TRBJ2-4, with TRBD1 matching 9 bases. In germline, CDR1 is LNHDA, CDR2 SQIVND (reference sequence). Trimming at V came to 6 bases and at J to 4 bases, leaving 10 bases not matched to a gene. This CDR3 has 16 amino acids. The CDR3 nucleotides read TGTGCCAGTAGAGATCTGGCCGGGACAGGGAAAAACATTCAGTACTTC. This encodes CASRDLAGTGKNIQYF.

The chain is built from TRBV10-1 and TRBJ2-3, with D possibly matching TRBD2 (7 bases). The CDR3 covers 15 residues. CDR1 is WNHNN, CDR2 SYGVQD, per germline (reference sequence). V was cut by 2 bases and J by 1 base, with 10 bases left in between. CDR3 sequence (DNA): TGCGCCAGCAGTGAGGCGGGGGCCCGCACAGATACGCAGTATTTT. Its translation: CASSEAGARTDTQYF.

The chain carries TRBV9 and TRBJ2-1, with 9 positions matching TRBD2. This CDR3 is 15 amino acids long. Germline trimming cut 3 bases from V and 4 bases from J; bases unmatched to any gene: 5. The germline CDR1 and CDR2 sequences are SGDLS and YYNGEE. The CDR3 here is CASSDSGSLYNEQFF. CDR3 sequence (DNA): TGTGCCAGCAGCGATAGCGGGAGTTTATACAATGAGCAGTTCTTC.

This rearrangement joins TRBV18 to TRBJ1-5; D call uncertain. Germline CDR1 and CDR2: KGHSH and LQKENI. V lost 3 bases and J 0 bases, leaving 12 bases between the germline ends. The CDR3 runs 16 residues. CDR3 residues: CASSPSVPHSNQPQHF. The CDR3 DNA reads TGTGCCAGCTCACCGTCAGTCCCCCATAGCAATCAGCCCCAGCATTTT.

The chain recombines TRBV5-4 with TRBJ2-7, with 10 positions matching TRBD2. With 1 base clipped from V and 2 bases from J, the junction kept 3 bases outside the gene matches. The CDR3 is made up of 15 amino acids. Germline-derived CDR1 and CDR2 are SGHNT and YYREEE (reference sequence). This chain's CDR3 is CASSLRTSGAYEQYF. In DNA form, the CDR3 reads TGTGCCAGCAGCTTGCGGACTAGCGGAGCCTACGAGCAGTACTTC. Complete variable domain (other parts from reference TRBV5-4 and TRBJ2-7): ETGVTQSPTHLIKTRGQQVTLRCSSQSGHNTVSWYQQALGQGPQFIFQYYREEENGRGNFPPRFSGLQFPNYSSELNVNALELDDSALYLCASSLRTSGAYEQYFGPGTRLTVT.

V usage is TRBV18 and J usage is TRBJ2-5; TRBD2 matches 11 bases. J lost 2 bases, V lost 4 bases, and 3 bases had no gene match. The CDR3 is made up of 15 amino acids. The germline gives CDR1 KGHSH, CDR2 LQKENI. The DNA of the CDR3 is TGTGCCAGCTCACAAACTAGCGGGGGACAAGAGACCCAGTACTTC. Translating gives CASSQTSGGQETQYF. Drawing the rest from reference TRBV18 and TRBJ2-5, the complete variable domain is NAGVMQNPRHLVRRRGQEARLRCSPMKGHSHVYWYRQLPEEGLKFMVYLQKENIIDESGMPKERFSAEFPKEGPSILRIQQVVRGDSAAYFCASSQTSGGQETQYFGPGTRLLVL.

The chain carries TRBV7-2 and TRBJ2-1, with D perhaps TRBD2 (6 bases). CDR1 SGHTA and CDR2 FQGNSA come from the germline V gene. V lost 4 bases to trimming and J lost 4 bases, with 14 bases between them. CDR3 length equals 15 residues. The CDR3 sequence: CASSSQAGPYNEQFF. The CDR3, as DNA: TGTGCCAGCAGCTCCCAGGCGGGACCTTACAATGAGCAGTTCTTC.

The chain is built from TRBV2 and TRBJ1-2; no clear D gene. Trimming took off 2 bases at V and 4 bases at J, with 17 bases between the two ends. Germline-derived CDR1 and CDR2 are SNHLY and FYNNEI. The CDR3 has 16 residues. DNA for the CDR3: TGTGCCAGCAGTGAAAGTATTAGGACTGAAGTCTATGGCTACACCTTC. Its translation is CASSESIRTEVYGYTF.

This sequence joins TRBV5-5 and TRBJ2-4, with 14 bases lining up with TRBD2. CDR1 and CDR2 (germline): SGHKS, YYEKEE (reference sequence). The V and J ends lost 0 bases and 0 bases, in that order; junction bases with no gene match: 8. The CDR3 has 20 amino acids. The CDR3 region is CASSLASGTSGGLAKNIQYF. CDR3 nucleotide sequence: TGTGCCAGCAGCTTGGCCTCGGGGACTAGCGGGGGTCTAGCCAAAAACATTCAGTACTTC.

The count of this clone is one. This rearrangement joins TRBV6-1 to TRBJ1-5; D possibly corresponds to TRBD1 (5 bases). Trimming removed 5 bases from V and 0 bases from J, with 8 bases in between. CDR1 and CDR2 from the germline V gene are MNHNS and SASEGT. The length of the CDR3 is 14 residues. In nucleotides, the CDR3 is TGTGCCAGCAGTTTAGGGGATAGCAATCAGCCCCAGCATTTT. Protein sequence: CASSLGDSNQPQHF.

The chain combines TRBV9 with TRBJ1-1, with TRBD1 matching 12 bases. CDR1 is SGDLS and CDR2 is YYNGEE in the germline V gene. This CDR3 has 15 amino acids. The ends lost 4 bases at V and 1 base at J; junction bases unmatched: 2. The CDR3 protein is CASSPGQGANTEAFF. CDR3 bases: TGTGCCAGCAGCCCGGGACAGGGGGCGAACACTGAAGCTTTCTTT.

The CDR3 coding sequence is TGTGCCAGCAGCTTAACGGCGGACTATGGCTACACCTTC. Translation: CASSLTADYGYTF. The chain carries TRBV7-3 and TRBJ1-2; D is undetermined. The CDR3 has 13 amino acids. CDR1 is SGHTA, CDR2 FQGTGA, per germline. Between the trimmed V and J ends, which lost 0 bases and 3 bases, there was a span of 5 bases.